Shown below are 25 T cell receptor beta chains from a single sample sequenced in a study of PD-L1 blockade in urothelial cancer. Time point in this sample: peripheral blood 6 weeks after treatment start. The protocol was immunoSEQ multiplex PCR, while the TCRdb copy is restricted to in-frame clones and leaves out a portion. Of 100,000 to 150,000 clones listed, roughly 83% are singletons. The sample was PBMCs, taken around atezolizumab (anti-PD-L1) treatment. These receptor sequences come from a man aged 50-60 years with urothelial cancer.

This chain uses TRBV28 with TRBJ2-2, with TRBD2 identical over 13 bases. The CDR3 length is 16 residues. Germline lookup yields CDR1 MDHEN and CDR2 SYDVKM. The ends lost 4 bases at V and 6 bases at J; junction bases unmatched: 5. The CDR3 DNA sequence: TGTGCCAGCAGTTGGGGGGGACTAGCGGGGTCCGGGGAGCTGTTTTTT. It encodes CASSWGGLAGSGELFF.

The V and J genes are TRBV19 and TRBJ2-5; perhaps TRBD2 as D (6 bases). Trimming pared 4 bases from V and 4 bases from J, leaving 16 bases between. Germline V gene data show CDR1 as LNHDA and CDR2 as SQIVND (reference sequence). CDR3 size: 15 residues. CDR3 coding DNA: TGTGCCAGTAGTAGCGTTGGAGGGGCTGGAGAGACCCAGTACTTC. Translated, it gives CASSSVGGAGETQYF.

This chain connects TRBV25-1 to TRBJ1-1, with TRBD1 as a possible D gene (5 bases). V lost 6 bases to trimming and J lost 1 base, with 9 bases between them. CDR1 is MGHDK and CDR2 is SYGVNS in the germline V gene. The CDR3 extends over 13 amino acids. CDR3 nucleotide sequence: TGTGCCAGCAGCCTAGGACAGAACACTGAAGCTTTCTTT. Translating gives CASSLGQNTEAFF.

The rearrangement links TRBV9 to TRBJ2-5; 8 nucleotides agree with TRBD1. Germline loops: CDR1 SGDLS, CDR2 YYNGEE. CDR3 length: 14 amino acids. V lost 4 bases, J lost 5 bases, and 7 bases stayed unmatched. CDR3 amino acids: CASSPRTGLETQYF. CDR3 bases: TGTGCCAGCAGCCCCAGGACAGGGTTGGAGACCCAGTACTTC.

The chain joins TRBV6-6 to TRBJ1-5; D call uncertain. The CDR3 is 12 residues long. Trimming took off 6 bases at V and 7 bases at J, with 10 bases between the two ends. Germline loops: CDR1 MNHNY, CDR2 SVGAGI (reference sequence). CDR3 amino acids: CASSARVQPQHF. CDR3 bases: TGTGCCAGCAGCGCCCGGGTCCAGCCCCAGCATTTT.

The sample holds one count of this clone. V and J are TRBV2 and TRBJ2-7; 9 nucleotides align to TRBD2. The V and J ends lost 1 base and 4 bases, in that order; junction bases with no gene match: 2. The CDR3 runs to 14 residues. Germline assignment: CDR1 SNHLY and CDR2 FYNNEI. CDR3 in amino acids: CASSEGLAGYEQYF. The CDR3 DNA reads TGTGCCAGCAGTGAAGGCCTAGCGGGATACGAGCAGTACTTC.

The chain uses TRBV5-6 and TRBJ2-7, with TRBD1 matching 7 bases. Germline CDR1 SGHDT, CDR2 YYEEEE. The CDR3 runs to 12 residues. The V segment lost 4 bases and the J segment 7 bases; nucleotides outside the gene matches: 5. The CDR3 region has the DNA TGTGCCAGCAGCCGGGACAGCTTAGAGCAGTACTTC. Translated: CASSRDSLEQYF.

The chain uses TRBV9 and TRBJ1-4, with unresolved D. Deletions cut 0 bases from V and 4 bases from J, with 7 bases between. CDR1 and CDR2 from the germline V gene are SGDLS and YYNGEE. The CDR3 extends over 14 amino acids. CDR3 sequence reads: CASSVAGGNEKLFF. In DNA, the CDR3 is TGTGCCAGCAGCGTAGCAGGAGGTAATGAAAAACTGTTTTTT.

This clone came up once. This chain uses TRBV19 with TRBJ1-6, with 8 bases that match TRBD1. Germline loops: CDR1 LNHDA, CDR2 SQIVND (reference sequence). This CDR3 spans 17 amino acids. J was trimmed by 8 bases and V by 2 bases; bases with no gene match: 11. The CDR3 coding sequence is TGTGCCAGTAGTATAAAAGGAGGACAGGGAGGATATTCACCCCTCCACTTT. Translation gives CASSIKGGQGGYSPLHF.

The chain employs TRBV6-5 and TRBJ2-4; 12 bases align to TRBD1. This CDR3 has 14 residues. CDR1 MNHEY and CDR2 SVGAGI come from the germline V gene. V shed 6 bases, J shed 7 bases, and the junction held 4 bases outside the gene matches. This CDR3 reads CASRPGTGGNIQYF. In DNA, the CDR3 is TGTGCCAGCAGACCCGGGACAGGGGGCAACATTCAGTACTTC.

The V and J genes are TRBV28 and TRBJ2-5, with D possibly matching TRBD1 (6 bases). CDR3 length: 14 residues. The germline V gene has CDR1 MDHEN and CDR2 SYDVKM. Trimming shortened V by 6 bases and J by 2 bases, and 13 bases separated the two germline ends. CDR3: CASSSRDTQETQYF. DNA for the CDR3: TGTGCCAGCAGCTCCCGGGACACTCAAGAGACCCAGTACTTC.

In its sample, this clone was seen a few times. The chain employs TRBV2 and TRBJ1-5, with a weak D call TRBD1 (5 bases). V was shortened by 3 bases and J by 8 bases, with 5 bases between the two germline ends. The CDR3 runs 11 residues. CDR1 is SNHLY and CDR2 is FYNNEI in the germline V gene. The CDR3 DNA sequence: TGTGCCAGCAGTGAGGACAAGCCCCAGCATTTT. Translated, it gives CASSEDKPQHF.

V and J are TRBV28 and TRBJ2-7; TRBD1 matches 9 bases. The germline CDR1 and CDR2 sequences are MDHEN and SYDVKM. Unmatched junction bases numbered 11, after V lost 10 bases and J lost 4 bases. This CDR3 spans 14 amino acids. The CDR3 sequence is CATRGTGRSYEQYF. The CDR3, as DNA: TGTGCCACCCGGGGGACAGGGAGGAGTTACGAGCAGTACTTC.

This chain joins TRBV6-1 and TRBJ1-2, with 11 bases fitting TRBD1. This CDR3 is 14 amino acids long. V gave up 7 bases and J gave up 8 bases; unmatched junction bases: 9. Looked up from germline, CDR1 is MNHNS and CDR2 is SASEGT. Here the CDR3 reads CASTPGQGVWGYTF. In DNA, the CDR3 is TGTGCCAGCACTCCGGGACAGGGGGTTTGGGGCTACACCTTC.

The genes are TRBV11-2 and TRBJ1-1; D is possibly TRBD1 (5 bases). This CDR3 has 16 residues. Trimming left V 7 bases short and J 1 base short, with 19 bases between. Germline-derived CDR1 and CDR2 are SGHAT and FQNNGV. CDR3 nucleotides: TGTGCCAGCAAGCCGTCGTTCGGGGGAGGGAACACTGAAGCTTTCTTT. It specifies CASKPSFGGGNTEAFF.

CDR3 sequence: CASNRDTKAFF. In DNA, the CDR3 is TGTGCCAGCAATCGGGACACCAAAGCTTTCTTT. The V call is TRBV6-1, the J call TRBJ1-1; TRBD1 is a possible D gene (6 bases). Germline-derived CDR1 and CDR2 are MNHNS and SASEGT. Trimming pared 7 bases from V and 9 bases from J, leaving 12 bases between. This CDR3 is built from 11 residues.

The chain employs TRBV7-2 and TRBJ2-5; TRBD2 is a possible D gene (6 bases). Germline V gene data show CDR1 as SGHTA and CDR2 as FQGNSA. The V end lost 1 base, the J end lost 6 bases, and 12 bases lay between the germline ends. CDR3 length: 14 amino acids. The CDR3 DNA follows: TGTGCCAGCAGCTTAGTCAGCGGGTCGAAGACCCAGTACTTC. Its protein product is CASSLVSGSKTQYF. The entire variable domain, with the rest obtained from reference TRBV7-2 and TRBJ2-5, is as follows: GAGVSQSPSNKVTEKGKDVELRCDPISGHTALYWYRQSLGQGLEFLIYFQGNSAPDKSGLPSDRFSAERTGGSVSTLTIQRTQQEDSAVYLCASSLVSGSKTQYFGPGTRLLVL.

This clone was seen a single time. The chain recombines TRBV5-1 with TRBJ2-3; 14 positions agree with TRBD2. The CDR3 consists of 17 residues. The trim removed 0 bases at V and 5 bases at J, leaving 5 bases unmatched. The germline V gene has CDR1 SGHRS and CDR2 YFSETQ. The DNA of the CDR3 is TGCGCCAGCAGCTTGGGACTAGCGGGAGGGCCAATAGATACGCAGTATTTT. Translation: CASSLGLAGGPIDTQYF.

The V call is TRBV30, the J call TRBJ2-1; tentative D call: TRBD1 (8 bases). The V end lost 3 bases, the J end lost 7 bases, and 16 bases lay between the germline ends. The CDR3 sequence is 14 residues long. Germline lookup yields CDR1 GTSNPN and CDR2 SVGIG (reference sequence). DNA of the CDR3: TGTGCCTGGAGGAGGACAGGGCGGGGGAATGAGCAGTTCTTC. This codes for CAWRRTGRGNEQFF.

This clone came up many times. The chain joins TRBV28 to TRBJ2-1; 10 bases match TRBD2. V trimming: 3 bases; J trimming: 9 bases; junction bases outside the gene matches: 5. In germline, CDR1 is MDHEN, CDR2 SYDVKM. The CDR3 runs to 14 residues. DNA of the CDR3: TGTGCCAGCAGTTTTCCTAGCGGGAGCTCTGAGCAGTTCTTC. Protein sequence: CASSFPSGSSEQFF.

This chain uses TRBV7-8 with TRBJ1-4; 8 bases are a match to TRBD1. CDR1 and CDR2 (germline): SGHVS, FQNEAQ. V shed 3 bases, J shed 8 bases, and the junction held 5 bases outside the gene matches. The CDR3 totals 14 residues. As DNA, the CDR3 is TGTGCCAGCAGCTTTGGACAGGGACACGAAAAACTGTTTTTT. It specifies CASSFGQGHEKLFF.

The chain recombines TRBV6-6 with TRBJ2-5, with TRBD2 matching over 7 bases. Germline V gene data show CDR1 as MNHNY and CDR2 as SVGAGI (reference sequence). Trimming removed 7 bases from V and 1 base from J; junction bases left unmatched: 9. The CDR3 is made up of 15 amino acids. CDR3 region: CASTKGRGGQETQYF. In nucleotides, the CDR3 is TGTGCCAGCACCAAGGGCCGCGGGGGCCAAGAGACCCAGTACTTC.

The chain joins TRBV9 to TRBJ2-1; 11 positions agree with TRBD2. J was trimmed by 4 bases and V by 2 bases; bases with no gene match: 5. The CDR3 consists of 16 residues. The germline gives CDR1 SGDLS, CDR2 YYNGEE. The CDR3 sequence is CASSVTGTSGYNEQFF. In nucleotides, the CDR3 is TGTGCCAGCAGCGTTACCGGGACTAGCGGATACAATGAGCAGTTCTTC.

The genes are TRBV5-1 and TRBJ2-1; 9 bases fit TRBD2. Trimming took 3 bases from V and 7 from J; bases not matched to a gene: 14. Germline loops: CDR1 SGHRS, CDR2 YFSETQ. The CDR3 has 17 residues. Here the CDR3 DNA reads TGCGCCAGCAGCTCCAACCAAGCGGGGGGCCCAGGGAATGAGCAGTTCTTC. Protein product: CASSSNQAGGPGNEQFF.

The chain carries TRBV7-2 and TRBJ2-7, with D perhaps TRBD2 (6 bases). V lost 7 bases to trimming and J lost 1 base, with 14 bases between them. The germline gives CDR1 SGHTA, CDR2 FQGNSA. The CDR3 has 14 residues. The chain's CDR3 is CASTLMGRSYEQYF. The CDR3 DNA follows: TGTGCCAGCACCCTTATGGGGAGGTCCTACGAGCAGTACTTC.